This T cell receptor (beta chain) originates from a study of CD8+ T cells in alopecia areata. Germline lookup yields CDR1 MNHEY and CDR2 SMNVEV (reference sequence). Trimming cost V 6 bases and J 1 base, with 9 bases left between them. This CDR3 region has 13 residues. On this clone itself: The sample holds other DNA sequences that translate to the same CDR3.

Sampling of alopecia areata patients yielded lesional scalp punch biopsies as well as peripheral blood. It was cDNA, reverse transcribed from extracted RNA, that served as the sequencing template. Libraries were prepared by immunoSEQ multiplex PCR; TCRdb keeps only in-frame clonotypes and omits some of them. The sample records 150,000 or so clones, 40% to 50% being singletons. The TCR was taken from a human donor with alopecia areata. The chain couples TRBV27 to TRBJ1-1, with a weak D call TRBD1 (5 bases). Input material: CD4+ T cells sorted from blood. The CDR3 here is CASSRRENTEAFF. Written as DNA, the CDR3 is TGTGCCAGCAGCCGCAGGGAGAACACTGAAGCTTTCTTT.